The sequence of this T cell receptor beta chain was determined in a study of chemoradiotherapy in HPV16-positive cancers. Study outcomes and limitations: HPV-responsive T-cell expansion during chemoradiotherapy was linked to improved recurrence-free survival in HPV16-positive patients. Non-HPV-specific T cells did not expand in tumors during treatment, whereas candidate HPV-specific clones and E7-related motifs did.

The method was immunoSEQ multiplex PCR; TCRdb's version includes in-frame clones alone and lacks a portion of them. Of just under 2,000 clones listed, approximately 81% are singletons. This clone occurred a few times. The antigen is undetermined. The V end lost 2 bases, the J end lost 10 bases, and 23 bases lay between the germline ends. From germline, CDR1 is LGHNT and CDR2 FRNRAP. The CDR3 covers 16 residues. The TCR sequence derives from a human donor with HPV-associated anogenital cancer. The V and J genes are TRBV12-5 and TRBJ1-2; D might be TRBD1 (5 bases). The sample consisted of tumor tissue, taken from a patient who underwent chemoradiotherapy. Here the CDR3 reads CASGLYPLSDRCDYTF. The CDR3 DNA reads TGTGCTAGTGGTTTGTACCCCCTCTCCGACAGATGTGACTACACCTTC. Variable domain in full (rest from reference TRBV12-5 and TRBJ1-2): DARVTQTPRHKVTEMGQEVTMRCQPILGHNTVFWYRQTMMQGLELLAYFRNRAPLDDSGMPKDRFSAEMPDATLATLKIQPSEPRDSAVYFCASGLYPLSDRCDYTFGSGTRLTVV.